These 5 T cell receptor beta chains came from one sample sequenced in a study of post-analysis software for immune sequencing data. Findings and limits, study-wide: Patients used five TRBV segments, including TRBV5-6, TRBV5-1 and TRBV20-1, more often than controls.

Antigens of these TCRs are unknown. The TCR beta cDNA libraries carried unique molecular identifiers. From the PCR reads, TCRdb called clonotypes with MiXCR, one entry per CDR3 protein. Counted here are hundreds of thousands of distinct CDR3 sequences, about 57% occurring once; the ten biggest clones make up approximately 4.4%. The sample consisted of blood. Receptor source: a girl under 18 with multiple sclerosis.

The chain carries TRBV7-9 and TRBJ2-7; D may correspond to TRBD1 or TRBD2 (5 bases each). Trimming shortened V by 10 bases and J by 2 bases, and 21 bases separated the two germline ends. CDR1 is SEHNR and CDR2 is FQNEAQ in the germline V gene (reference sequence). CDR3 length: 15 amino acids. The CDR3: CATDVIRGPAYEQYF. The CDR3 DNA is TGTGCCACCGACGTAATCCGGGGACCAGCCTACGAGCAGTACTTC.

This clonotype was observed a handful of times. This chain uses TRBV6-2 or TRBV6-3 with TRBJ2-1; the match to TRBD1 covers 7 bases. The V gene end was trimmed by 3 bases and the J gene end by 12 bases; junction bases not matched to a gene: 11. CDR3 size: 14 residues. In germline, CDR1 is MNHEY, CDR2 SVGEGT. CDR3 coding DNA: TGTGCCAGCAGTTATTTGGACAGGCCTCTGGGGCAGTTCTTC. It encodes CASSYLDRPLGQFF.

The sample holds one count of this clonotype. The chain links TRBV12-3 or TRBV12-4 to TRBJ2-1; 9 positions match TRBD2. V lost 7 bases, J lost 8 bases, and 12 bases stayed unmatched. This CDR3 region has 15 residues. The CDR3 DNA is TGTGCCAGCACTTTTAGCGGGGGACTATACGATGAGCAGTTCTTC. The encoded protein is CASTFSGGLYDEQFF.

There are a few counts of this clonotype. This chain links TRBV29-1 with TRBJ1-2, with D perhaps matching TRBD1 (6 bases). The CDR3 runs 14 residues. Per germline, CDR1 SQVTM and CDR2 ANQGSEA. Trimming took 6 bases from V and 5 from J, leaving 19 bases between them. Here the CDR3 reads CSVSSGGAWYGYTF. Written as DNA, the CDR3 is TGCAGCGTCTCATCGGGGGGGGCCTGGTATGGCTACACCTTC.

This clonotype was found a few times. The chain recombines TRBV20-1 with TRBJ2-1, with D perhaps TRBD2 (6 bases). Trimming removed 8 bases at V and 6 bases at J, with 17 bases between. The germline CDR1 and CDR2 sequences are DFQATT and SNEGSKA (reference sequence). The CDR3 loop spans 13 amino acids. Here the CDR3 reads CSSPRGGRNEQFF. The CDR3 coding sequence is TGCAGTTCCCCGAGGGGAGGCCGCAATGAGCAGTTCTTC.